The 14 T cell receptor beta chains presented below share a single source sample, sequenced in a study of T cells in localized non-small cell lung cancer. Method: immunoSEQ multiplex PCR; TCRdb's copy keeps in-frame clones and lacks some. This repertoire shows around 35,000 clones, about 80% found once; its top ten account for 15% to 20%. The sequenced sample was peripheral blood, obtained before any cancer treatment. These receptors all come from a male donor older than 55 with stage III squamous cell lung carcinoma.

Here the CDR3 reads CAISESGRNLIYGYTF. Written as DNA, the CDR3 is TGTGCCATCAGTGAGTCGGGGAGGAATCTCATCTATGGCTACACCTTC. The V gene is TRBV10-3, the J gene TRBJ1-2; D is unresolved. The CDR3 sequence is 16 residues long. The germline gives CDR1 ENHRY, CDR2 SYGVKD. V was cut by 0 bases and J by 4 bases, with 15 bases left in between.

The chain links TRBV27 to TRBJ2-5; 7 bases agree with TRBD2. The CDR3 has 12 amino acids. The germline V gene has CDR1 MNHEY and CDR2 SMNVEV (reference sequence). V shed 3 bases and J 5 bases; nucleotides not matched to a gene: 0. CDR3 nucleotide sequence: TGTGCCAGCAGTTTCGGGGGGGAGACCCAGTACTTC. This gives the protein CASSFGGETQYF.

The chain combines TRBV19 with TRBJ2-2, with TRBD2 as a possible D gene (6 bases). Germline V CDR1 and CDR2: LNHDA, SQIVND (reference sequence). V gave up 9 bases and J gave up 1 base, with 12 bases separating them. CDR3 length equals 14 residues. For the CDR3, the DNA is TGTGCCAGCCATAGGCGGGGGAACACCGGGGAGCTGTTTTTT. It encodes CASHRRGNTGELFF. Complete variable domain (other parts from reference TRBV19 and TRBJ2-2): DGGITQSPKYLFRKEGQNVTLSCEQNLNHDAMYWYRQDPGQGLRLIYYSQIVNDFQKGDIAEGYSVSREKKESFPLTVTSAQKNPTAFYLCASHRRGNTGELFFGEGSRLTVL.

This clone was recorded a few times. The gene calls are TRBV4-2 and TRBJ1-1; 8 bases align to TRBD1. V was pared by 4 bases and J by 0 bases, with 4 bases of the junction left unmatched. The germline V gene has CDR1 LGHNA and CDR2 YNFKEQ. This CDR3 has 15 residues. For the CDR3, the DNA is TGTGCCAGCAGCCGGCCGGACAGGGTGAACACTGAAGCTTTCTTT. Translating gives CASSRPDRVNTEAFF.

This clone was observed a few times. V is TRBV18 and J is TRBJ2-7; D not certain. Trimming pared 6 bases from V and 0 bases from J, leaving 6 bases between. CDR3 size: 12 residues. Looked up from germline, CDR1 is KGHSH and CDR2 is LQKENI. CDR3 in DNA: TGTGCCAGCTCCCTCAGCTCCTACGAGCAGTACTTC. Protein sequence: CASSLSSYEQYF.

This sequence joins TRBV7-8 and TRBJ1-2; no reliable D call. Germline assignment: CDR1 SGHVS and CDR2 FQNEAQ. With 5 bases removed from V and 7 bases from J, the gap between germline ends came to 11 bases. The CDR3 is 12 residues long. The DNA for the CDR3 is TGTGCCAGCAGCCCGACTCGGGCTGGCTACACCTTC. This sequence encodes CASSPTRAGYTF.

The CDR3 DNA sequence: TGTGCCAGCTACGGGAGGGACTTTGGATTCTCCTACAATGAGCAGTTCTTC. Its protein is CASYGRDFGFSYNEQFF. The genes are TRBV5-5 and TRBJ2-1; 8 nucleotides line up with TRBD2. V shed 7 bases and J 0 bases; nucleotides not matched to a gene: 12. Germline CDR1 reads SGHKS; CDR2 reads YYEKEE (reference sequence). This CDR3 comprises 17 residues.

The rearrangement joins TRBV6-1 to TRBJ1-5; D call uncertain. Trimming shortened V by 3 bases and J by 11 bases, and 23 bases separated the two germline ends. The CDR3 is 16 residues long. Germline V gene data show CDR1 as MNHNS and CDR2 as SASEGT. DNA of the CDR3: TGTGCCAGCAGTGAGATAGTAGTCGGGTCCTTGTCGTCCCAGCATTTT. It codes for CASSEIVVGSLSSQHF.

This chain connects TRBV9 to TRBJ1-6, with a weak D call TRBD1 (6 bases). V was cut by 4 bases and J by 2 bases, with 16 bases left in between. The CDR3 spans 17 residues. Germline V gene data show CDR1 as SGDLS and CDR2 as YYNGEE. The CDR3 protein is CASSTRRGDPYNSPLHF. The CDR3 DNA reads TGTGCCAGCAGCACGCGGAGGGGGGACCCCTATAATTCACCCCTCCACTTT.

The chain joins TRBV6-6 to TRBJ2-7; TRBD1 matches at 7 bases. The CDR3 runs to 16 residues. Germline CDR1 and CDR2: MNHNY and SVGAGI (reference sequence). Losses at the gene ends were 5 bases for V and 1 base for J; bases not matched to a gene: 11. CDR3 residues: CASSKLGQRGSYEQYF. The CDR3 DNA reads as TGTGCCAGCAGTAAGTTGGGACAGCGAGGGTCCTACGAGCAGTACTTC.

This clone was seen only a few times. The chain carries TRBV25-1 and TRBJ2-7; a possible D gene is TRBD2 (5 bases). This CDR3 region has 12 residues. Germline V gene data show CDR1 as MGHDK and CDR2 as SYGVNS. The V end lost 4 bases, the J end lost 7 bases, and 11 bases lay between the germline ends. The CDR3 reads CASSARVGEQYF. Written as DNA, the CDR3 is TGTGCCAGCAGTGCGAGGGTGGGGGAGCAGTACTTC.

The chain recombines TRBV13 with TRBJ2-1; possible D gene TRBD1, 6 bases. Trimming cost V 2 bases and J 8 bases, with 10 bases left between them. CDR3 length equals 13 residues. Germline loops: CDR1 PRHDT, CDR2 FYEKMQ (reference sequence). DNA of the CDR3: TGTGCCAGCAGCTTAAGGGGGACGGATGAGCAGTTCTTC. Amino acids: CASSLRGTDEQFF.

The rearrangement links TRBV9 to TRBJ1-1; 10 nucleotides match TRBD1. Trimming at V came to 4 bases and at J to 10 bases, leaving 13 bases not matched to a gene. The germline V gene has CDR1 SGDLS and CDR2 YYNGEE. CDR3 length: 15 residues. In nucleotides, the CDR3 is TGTGCCAGCAGCCCCCCAGGGACAGGGGCTAGTCGAGCTTTCTTT. Residues: CASSPPGTGASRAFF.

This chain's CDR3 is CAIRGTGRGGTEAFF. CDR3 coding DNA: TGTGCCATCAGAGGGACAGGGAGGGGAGGCACTGAAGCTTTCTTT. The chain links TRBV10-3 to TRBJ1-1, with 9 positions matching TRBD1. Trimming at V came to 6 bases and at J to 4 bases, leaving 9 bases not matched to a gene. Per the germline V gene, CDR1 is ENHRY and CDR2 is SYGVKD. The CDR3 extends over 15 amino acids.